This T cell receptor beta chain was sequenced during a study of T cells in Graves' hyperthyroidism and ophthalmopathy. Study at large: Blood from the periphery was taken at initial diagnosis, before any treatment.

Germline CDR1 and CDR2: LGHDT and YNNKEL (reference sequence). Trimming pared 4 bases from V and 8 bases from J, leaving 18 bases between. The CDR3 is made up of 15 amino acids. Ten or more counts support this clonotype. Amplification of TCR beta CDR3 regions was performed using RNA transcripts as template. A set of HTBI primers served as the primers for a first-round RT-PCR of the TCR CDR3. TCRdb reanalysed the multiplex PCR reads using MiXCR and keeps one entry per CDR3 protein. The sample has about 560,000 distinct CDR3 sequences; approximately 16% are singletons. The chain employs TRBV3-1 and TRBJ1-3, with D possibly matching TRBD1 (5 bases). Material for sequencing was blood. This clonotype was sampled from a young woman with Graves' hyperthyroidism. CDR3 amino acids: CASSPGGGPGYTIYF. CDR3 DNA sequence: TGTGCCAGCAGCCCAGGTGGGGGACCAGGGTACACCATATATTTT. The whole variable domain, remainder taken from reference TRBV3-1 and TRBJ1-3, is DTAVSQTPKYLVTQMGNDKSIKCEQNLGHDTMYWYKQDSKKFLKIMFSYNNKELIINETVPNRFSPKSPDKAHLNLHINSLELGDSAVYFCASSPGGGPGYTIYFGEGSWLTVV.